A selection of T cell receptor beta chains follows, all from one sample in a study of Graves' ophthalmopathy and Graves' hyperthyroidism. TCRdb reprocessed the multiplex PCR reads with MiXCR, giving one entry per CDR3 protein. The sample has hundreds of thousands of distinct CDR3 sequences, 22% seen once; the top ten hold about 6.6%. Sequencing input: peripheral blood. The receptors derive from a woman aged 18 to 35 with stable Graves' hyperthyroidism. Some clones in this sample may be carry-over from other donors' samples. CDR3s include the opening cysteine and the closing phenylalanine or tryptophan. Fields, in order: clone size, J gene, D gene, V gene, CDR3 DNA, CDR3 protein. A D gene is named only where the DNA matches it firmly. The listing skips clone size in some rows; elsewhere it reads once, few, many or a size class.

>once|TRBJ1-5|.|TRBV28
TGTGCCAGCTCCTTCGTGGGGGCAGCACAGCCCCAGCATTTT
CASSFVGAAQPQHF
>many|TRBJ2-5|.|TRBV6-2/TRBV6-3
TGTGCCAGCAGTTACGGACTGGAACAAGAGACCCAGTACTTC
CASSYGLEQETQYF
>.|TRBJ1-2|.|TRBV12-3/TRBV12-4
TGTGCCAGCAGAAGCCTTAAAGGAGAGGTCGGCGGCTACACCTTC
CASRSLKGEVGGYTF
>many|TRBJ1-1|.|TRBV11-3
TGTGCCAGCAGCTTATTAACGGGGGCGAACACTGAAGCTTTCTTT
CASSLLTGANTEAFF
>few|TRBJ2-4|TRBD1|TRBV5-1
TGCGCCAGCTTCCCGGGACAGGGGTCCGGAAACATTAAGTACTTC
CASFPGQGSGNIKYF
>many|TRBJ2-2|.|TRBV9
TGTGCCAGCAGCGTAGCTGGGTCCGGGGAGCTGTTTTTT
CASSVAGSGELFF
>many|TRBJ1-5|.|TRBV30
TGTGCCTGGACGGGAGGTCGGAATCAGCCCCAGCATTTT
CAWTGGRNQPQHF
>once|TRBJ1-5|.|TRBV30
TGTGCCTGGAGTGTAGGAGGGTTGAATCAGCCCCAGCATTTT
CAWSVGGLNQPQHF
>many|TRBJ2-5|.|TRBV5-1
TGCGCCAGCAGCTTGGCCGGGGTCACGGAGACCCAGTACTTC
CASSLAGVTETQYF
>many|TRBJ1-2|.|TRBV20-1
TGCAGTGCGCTTCCCCTTAACTATGGCTACACCTTC
CSALPLNYGYTF
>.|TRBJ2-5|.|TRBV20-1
TGCAGTGCCAGATTTAGGGGGACCCAGTACTTC
CSARFRGTQYF
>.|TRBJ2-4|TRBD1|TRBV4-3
TGCGCCAGCAGCCAAGACGGACAGGATGGCATTCAGTACTTC
CASSQDGQDGIQYF
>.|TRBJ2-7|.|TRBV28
TGTGCCAGCGCCTCAGGGGACACCTTGTACGAGCAGTACTTC
CASASGDTLYEQYF
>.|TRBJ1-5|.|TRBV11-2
TGTGCCAGCAGCTTAGTCGGACCAGGAGCGAATCAGCCCCAGCATTTT
CASSLVGPGANQPQHF
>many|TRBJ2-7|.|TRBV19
TGTGCCAGTCAGCTGACGGATACCTACGAGCAGTACTTC
CASQLTDTYEQYF
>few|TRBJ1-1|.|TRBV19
TGTGCCACCAAGGCCACGGGTGGCACTGAAGCTTTCTTT
CATKATGGTEAFF
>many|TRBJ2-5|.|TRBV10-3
TGTGCCATCAATGGAGCGCGCCAAGAGACCCAGTACTTC
CAINGARQETQYF
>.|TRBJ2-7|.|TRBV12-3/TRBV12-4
TGTGCCAGCAGCCGTCAACAGGCCTACGAGCAGTACTTC
CASSRQQAYEQYF
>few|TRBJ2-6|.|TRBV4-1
TGCGCCAGCAGCCAAGATCTTGAAGTGTGGGGTTCTGGGGCCAACGTCCTGACTTTC
CASSQDLEVWGSGANVLTF
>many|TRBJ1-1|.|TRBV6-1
TGTGCCAGCAGAAAGGGTGCGGGGACTGAAGCTTTCTTT
CASRKGAGTEAFF